These 15 T cell receptor beta chains came from one sample sequenced in a study of OX40 agonist ivuxolimab in advanced cancers. Libraries were built with the immunoSEQ multiplex PCR assay. Held by TCRdb, this immuneACCESS table contains in-frame sequences only and omits some clones. Under half of the omission traces to an unresolved V gene where checked; the cause of the rest is unknown. This sample comprises tens of thousands of clones, 80% to 95% of them detected only once. The top ten clonotypes cover around 0.4% of the sample. This specimen consisted of CD4+ or CD8+ T cells sorted from blood, obtained in a trial of the OX40 agonist ivuxolimab. The receptor set was obtained from an adult with an advanced solid tumor such as melanoma, head and neck, liver or kidney cancer.

V gene TRBV7-2 combines with J gene TRBJ2-1; 9 bases map to TRBD2. CDR3 length: 14 residues. The ends lost 5 bases at V and 7 bases at J; junction bases unmatched: 6. Germline CDR1 reads SGHTA; CDR2 reads FQGNSA. In DNA form, the CDR3 reads TGTGCCAGCAGCCCTCCGGGACTAGCAAATGAGCAGTTCTTC. Protein product: CASSPPGLANEQFF.

The chain carries TRBV11-2 and TRBJ1-2; D is undetermined. CDR1 and CDR2 from the germline V gene are SGHAT and FQNNGV. The V end lost 0 bases, the J end lost 3 bases, and 23 bases lay between the germline ends. CDR3 length: 19 amino acids. CDR3 residues: CASSLDRVSAKGLYYGYTF. CDR3 sequence (DNA): TGTGCCAGCAGCTTAGATCGGGTTTCGGCGAAAGGGCTTTACTATGGCTACACCTTC.

This clone was seen only once. The V and J genes are TRBV19 and TRBJ1-5, with 7 positions matching TRBD1. The CDR3 length is 16 residues. V was clipped by 6 bases and J by 0 bases; unmatched bases: 8. Germline V CDR1 and CDR2: LNHDA, SQIVND (reference sequence). The CDR3: CASSGGTANSNQPQHF. In nucleotides, the CDR3 is TGTGCCAGTAGCGGCGGGACAGCTAATAGCAATCAGCCCCAGCATTTT.

The chain joins TRBV10-1 to TRBJ1-1; tentative D call: TRBD1 (5 bases). Deletions cut 8 bases from V and 1 base from J, with 11 bases between. This CDR3 region has 13 residues. Germline CDR1 WNHNN, CDR2 SYGVQD (reference sequence). CDR3 residues: CASQAGRNTEAFF. The DNA of the CDR3 is TGCGCCAGCCAGGCAGGGAGGAACACTGAAGCTTTCTTT.

This rearrangement joins TRBV2 to TRBJ2-7, with 14 bases lining up with TRBD2. V shed 9 bases and J 6 bases; nucleotides not matched to a gene: 16. The CDR3 covers 17 residues. Germline V gene data show CDR1 as SNHLY and CDR2 as FYNNEI. CDR3 sequence (DNA): TGTGCCAGTGAAGGGACTAGCGGGAGACCCAACTTCGGCGAGCAGTACTTC. Encoded protein: CASEGTSGRPNFGEQYF.

The chain employs TRBV11-2 and TRBJ2-2, with a weak D call TRBD2 (5 bases). V was shortened by 11 bases and J by 4 bases, with 11 bases between the two germline ends. CDR1 and CDR2 from the germline V gene are SGHAT and FQNNGV. The CDR3 has 12 residues. The CDR3 DNA reads TGTGCCGGCAACGAGGGCACCGGGGAGCTGTTTTTT. It codes for CAGNEGTGELFF.

The chain links TRBV19 to TRBJ2-7; 7 nucleotides align to TRBD2. The CDR3 is made up of 13 amino acids. V was clipped by 6 bases and J by 0 bases; unmatched bases: 2. CDR1 LNHDA and CDR2 SQIVND come from the germline V gene (reference sequence). As DNA, the CDR3 is TGTGCCAGTAGCGCGGGAGACTCCTACGAGCAGTACTTC. Translating it yields CASSAGDSYEQYF.

The gene calls are TRBV6-1 and TRBJ1-3; no reliable D call. Germline CDR1 is MNHNS and CDR2 is SASEGT. This CDR3 is built from 14 residues. V shed 6 bases and J shed 0 bases, with 9 bases lying between them. The chain's CDR3 is CASRSTSSGNTIYF. For the CDR3, the DNA is TGTGCCAGCAGGTCCACCTCCTCTGGAAACACCATATATTTT.

The gene calls are TRBV20-1 and TRBJ2-5; D gene uncertain. Trimming shortened V by 3 bases and J by 1 base, and 0 bases separated the two germline ends. The CDR3 runs to 10 residues. Germline CDR1 and CDR2: DFQATT and SNEGSKA (reference sequence). Written as DNA, the CDR3 is TGCAGTGCTAGCCAAGAGACCCAGTACTTC. Translated, it gives CSASQETQYF.

V is TRBV4-3 and J is TRBJ2-7, with D hard to call. V was pared by 0 bases and J by 2 bases, with 17 bases between. The CDR3 consists of 17 residues. Germline loops: CDR1 LGHNA, CDR2 YSLEER. Here the CDR3 DNA reads TGCGCCAGCAGCCAAGATACGACGACAAGGGTCCCCTACGAGCAGTACTTC. Residues: CASSQDTTTRVPYEQYF.

The gene calls are TRBV10-3 and TRBJ2-7; 9 positions match TRBD1. Germline assignment: CDR1 ENHRY and CDR2 SYGVKD. This CDR3 contains 17 residues. J gave up 0 bases and V 3 bases, and 9 bases lay outside the gene matches. CDR3 bases: TGTGCCATCAGTGATCCCGGTCGACAGGGGGTCTCCTACGAGCAGTACTTC. Protein product: CAISDPGRQGVSYEQYF.

The chain has TRBV6-6 and TRBJ2-5, with 8 bases aligning to TRBD1. There are 13 residues in the CDR3. Germline values: CDR1 MNHNY, CDR2 SVGAGI (reference sequence). The junction had 2 bases not matched to a gene; V was cut back by 5 bases and J by 3 bases. The CDR3 region is CASSQQGEETQYF. The DNA for the CDR3 is TGTGCCAGCAGTCAACAGGGGGAAGAGACCCAGTACTTC.

J is TRBJ2-5 and V is TRBV2; D may be TRBD2 (7 bases). Germline lookup yields CDR1 SNHLY and CDR2 FYNNEI. The CDR3 sequence is 12 residues long. Trimming stripped 8 bases from V and 4 bases from J, with 11 bases between. CDR3 sequence reads: CASRGAGETQYF. DNA of the CDR3: TGTGCCAGCCGGGGGGCCGGAGAGACCCAGTACTTC.

V usage is TRBV6-1 and J usage is TRBJ2-2; 11 positions match TRBD2. V shed 6 bases, J shed 5 bases, and the junction held 5 bases outside the gene matches. The CDR3 is 15 residues long. Germline V gives CDR1 MNHNS, CDR2 SASEGT. This CDR3 reads CASREGLAETGELFF. The CDR3 DNA reads as TGTGCCAGCAGGGAGGGACTAGCGGAGACCGGGGAGCTGTTTTTT.

The chain joins TRBV6-5 to TRBJ2-7; D remains ambiguous. There are 14 residues in the CDR3. V dropped 2 bases and J dropped 5 bases, with 13 bases sitting between them. The germline V gene encodes CDR1 MNHEY and CDR2 SVGAGI. The CDR3 region is CASSYLGPRHEQYF. CDR3 DNA sequence: TGTGCCAGCAGTTACCTAGGCCCTCGTCACGAGCAGTACTTC.